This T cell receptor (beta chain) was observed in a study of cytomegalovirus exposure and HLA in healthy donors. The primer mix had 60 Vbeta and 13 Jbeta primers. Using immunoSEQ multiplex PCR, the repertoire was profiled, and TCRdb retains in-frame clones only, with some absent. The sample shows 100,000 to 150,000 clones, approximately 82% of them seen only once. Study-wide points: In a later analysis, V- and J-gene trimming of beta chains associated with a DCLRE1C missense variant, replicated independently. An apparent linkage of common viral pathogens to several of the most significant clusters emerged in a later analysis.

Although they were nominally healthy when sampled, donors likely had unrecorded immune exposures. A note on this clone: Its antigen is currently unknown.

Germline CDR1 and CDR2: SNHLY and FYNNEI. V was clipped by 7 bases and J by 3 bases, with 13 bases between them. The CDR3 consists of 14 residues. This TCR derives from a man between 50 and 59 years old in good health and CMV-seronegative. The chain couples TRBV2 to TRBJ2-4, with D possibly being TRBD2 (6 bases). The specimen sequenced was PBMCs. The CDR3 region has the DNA TGTGCCAGCACCCTCGGAGGGAACAAAAACATTCAGTACTTC. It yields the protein CASTLGGNKNIQYF.